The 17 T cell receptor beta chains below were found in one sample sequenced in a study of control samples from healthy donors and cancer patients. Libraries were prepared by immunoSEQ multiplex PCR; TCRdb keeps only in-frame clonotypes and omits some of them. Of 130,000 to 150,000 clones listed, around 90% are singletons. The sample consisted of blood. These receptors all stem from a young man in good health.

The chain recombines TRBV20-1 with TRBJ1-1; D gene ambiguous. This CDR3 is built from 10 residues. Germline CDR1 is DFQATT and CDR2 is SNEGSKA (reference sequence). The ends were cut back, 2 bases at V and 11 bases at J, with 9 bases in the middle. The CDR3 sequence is CSARRQDAFF. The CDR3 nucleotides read TGCAGTGCTAGACGTCAGGACGCTTTCTTT.

The DNA of the CDR3 is TGTGCCAGCAGTCTCTACCGGGCCGCGGTGGGTTCACCCCTCCACTTT. Amino acids: CASSLYRAAVGSPLHF. This chain uses TRBV28 with TRBJ1-6; D remains ambiguous. Trimming shortened V by 5 bases and J by 9 bases, and 20 bases separated the two germline ends. This CDR3 contains 16 residues. The V gene's germline CDR1 is MDHEN and CDR2 SYDVKM.

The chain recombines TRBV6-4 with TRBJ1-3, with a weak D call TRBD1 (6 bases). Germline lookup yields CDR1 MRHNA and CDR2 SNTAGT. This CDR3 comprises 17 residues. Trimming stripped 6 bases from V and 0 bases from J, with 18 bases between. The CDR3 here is CASRATGTRTSGNTIYF. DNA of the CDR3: TGTGCCAGCAGGGCTACCGGGACACGGACCTCTGGAAACACCATATATTTT.

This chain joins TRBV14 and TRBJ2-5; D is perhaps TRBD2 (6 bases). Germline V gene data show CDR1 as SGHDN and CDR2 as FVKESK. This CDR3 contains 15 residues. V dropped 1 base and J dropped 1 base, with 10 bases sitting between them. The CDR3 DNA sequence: TGTGCCAGCAGCCAAGTTCGGGGGTCCCAAGAGACCCAGTACTTC. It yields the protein CASSQVRGSQETQYF.

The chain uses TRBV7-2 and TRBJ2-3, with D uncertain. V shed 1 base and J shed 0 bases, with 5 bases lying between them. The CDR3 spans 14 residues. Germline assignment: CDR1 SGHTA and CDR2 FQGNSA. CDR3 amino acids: CASSLDGSTDTQYF. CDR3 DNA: TGTGCCAGCAGCTTAGATGGTAGCACAGATACGCAGTATTTT. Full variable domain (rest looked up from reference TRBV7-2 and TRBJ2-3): GAGVSQSPSNKVTEKGKDVELRCDPISGHTALYWYRQSLGQGLEFLIYFQGNSAPDKSGLPSDRFSAERTGGSVSTLTIQRTQQEDSAVYLCASSLDGSTDTQYFGPGTRLTVL.

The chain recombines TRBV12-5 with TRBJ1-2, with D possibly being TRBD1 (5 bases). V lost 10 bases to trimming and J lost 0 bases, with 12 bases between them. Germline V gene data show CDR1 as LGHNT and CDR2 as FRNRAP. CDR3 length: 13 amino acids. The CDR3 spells CATLGQSNYGYTF. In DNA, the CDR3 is TGTGCTACCCTCGGACAATCTAACTATGGCTACACCTTC.

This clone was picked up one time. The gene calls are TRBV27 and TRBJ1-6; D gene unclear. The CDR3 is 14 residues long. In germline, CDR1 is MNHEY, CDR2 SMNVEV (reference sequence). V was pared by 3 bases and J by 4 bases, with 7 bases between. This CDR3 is CASSFADYNSPLHF. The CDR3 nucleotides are TGTGCCAGCAGTTTTGCAGATTATAATTCACCCCTCCACTTT.

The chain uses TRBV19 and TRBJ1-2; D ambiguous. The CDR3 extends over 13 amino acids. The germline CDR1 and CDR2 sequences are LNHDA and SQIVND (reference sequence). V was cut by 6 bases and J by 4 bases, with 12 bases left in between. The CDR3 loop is CASSLLGSYGYTF. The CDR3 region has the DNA TGTGCCAGTAGCTTACTTGGGAGCTATGGCTACACCTTC.

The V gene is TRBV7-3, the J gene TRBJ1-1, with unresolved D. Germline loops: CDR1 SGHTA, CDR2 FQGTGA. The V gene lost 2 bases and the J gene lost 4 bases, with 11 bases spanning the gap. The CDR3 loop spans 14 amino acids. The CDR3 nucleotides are TGTGCCAGCAGCTTATTCGAACGGGGCACTGAAGCTTTCTTT. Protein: CASSLFERGTEAFF.

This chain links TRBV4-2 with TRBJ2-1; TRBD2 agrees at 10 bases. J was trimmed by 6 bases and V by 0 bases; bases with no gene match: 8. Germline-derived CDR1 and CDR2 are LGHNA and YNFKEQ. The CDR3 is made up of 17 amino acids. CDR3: CASSQEDSGGASNEQFF. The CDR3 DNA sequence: TGTGCCAGCAGCCAAGAGGACAGCGGGGGGGCTAGCAATGAGCAGTTCTTC.

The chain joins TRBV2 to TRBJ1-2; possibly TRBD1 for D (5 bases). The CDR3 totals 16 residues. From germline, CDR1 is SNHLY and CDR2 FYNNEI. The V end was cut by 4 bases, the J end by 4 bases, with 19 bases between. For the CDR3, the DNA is TGTGCCAGCAGTGTTTGGGAAGGGGCCAAGGGCTATGGCTACACCTTC. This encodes CASSVWEGAKGYGYTF.

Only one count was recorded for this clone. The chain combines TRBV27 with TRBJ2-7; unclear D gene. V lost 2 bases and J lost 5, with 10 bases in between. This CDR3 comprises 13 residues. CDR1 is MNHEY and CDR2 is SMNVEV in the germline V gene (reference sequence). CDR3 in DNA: TGTGCCAGCAGTTTAGAGAGGTTCGACGAGCAGTACTTC. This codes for CASSLERFDEQYF.

This CDR3 reads CASSPAKGRGEAFF. The CDR3 nucleotides are TGTGCCAGCAGCCCTGCAAAGGGGCGAGGTGAAGCTTTCTTT. This chain uses TRBV11-1 with TRBJ1-1; D may be TRBD1 (5 bases). V gave up 5 bases and J gave up 7 bases, with 17 bases separating them. CDR3 length: 14 residues. Germline-derived CDR1 and CDR2 are SGHAT and FQDESV (reference sequence).

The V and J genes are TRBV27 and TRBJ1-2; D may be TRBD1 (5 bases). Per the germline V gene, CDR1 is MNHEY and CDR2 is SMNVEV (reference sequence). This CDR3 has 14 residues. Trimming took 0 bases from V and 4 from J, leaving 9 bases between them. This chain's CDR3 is CASSLSSGLYGYTF. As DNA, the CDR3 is TGTGCCAGCAGTTTATCTTCAGGGCTCTATGGCTACACCTTC.

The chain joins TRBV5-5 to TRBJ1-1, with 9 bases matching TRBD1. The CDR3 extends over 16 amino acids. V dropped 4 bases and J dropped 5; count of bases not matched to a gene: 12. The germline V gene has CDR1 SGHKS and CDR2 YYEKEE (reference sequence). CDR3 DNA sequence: TGTGCCAGCAGCCAGCGGAGCGGACAGGGGAGAACTGAAGCTTTCTTT. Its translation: CASSQRSGQGRTEAFF.

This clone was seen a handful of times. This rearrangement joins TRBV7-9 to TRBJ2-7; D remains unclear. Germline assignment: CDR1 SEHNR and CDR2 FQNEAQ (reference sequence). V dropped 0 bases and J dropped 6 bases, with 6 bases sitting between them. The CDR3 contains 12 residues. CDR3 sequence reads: CASSLALAEQYF. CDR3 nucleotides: TGTGCCAGCAGCTTAGCGCTTGCCGAGCAGTACTTC.

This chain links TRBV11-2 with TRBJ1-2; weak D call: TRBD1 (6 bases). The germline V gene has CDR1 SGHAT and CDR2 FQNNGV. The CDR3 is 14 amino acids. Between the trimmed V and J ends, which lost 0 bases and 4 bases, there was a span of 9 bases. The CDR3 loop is CASSLEDSVYGYTF. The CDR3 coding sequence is TGTGCCAGCAGCTTAGAGGACAGTGTCTATGGCTACACCTTC.